Given below is one TCR beta chain in context. Its target antigen remains unknown. Base qualities are not at hand, and no much larger clone is one base apart. The data originate from a study of cytotoxic CD8 clonotypes in ibrutinib-treated CLL (dated by TCRdb to the early 2020s). Notes on the research overall: In this cohort, 15 or so patients were treatment-naive and approximately 10 were relapsed/refractory, while around 17 had unmutated IGHV. Cryopreserved peripheral blood mononuclear cells were obtained prior to treatment, at the time of response, and at either disease progression or sustained remission. Partial responses were observed in about 25 patients and complete responses in 2; after a median follow-up of 68 months, remission was maintained in approximately 15 patients and progression was observed in some 12. Every sample from remission and from progressive disease was obtained while the patients were still on ibrutinib. Of the roughly 86 people in the trial, around 24 had longitudinal samples available. An average of about 260,000 productive templates and approximately 90,000 productive rearrangements was obtained per sample. Samples at response were collected after a median of about twelve months of treatment, with a range of roughly 6 to 40 months. Broad study findings and their caveats: Lymph node repertoires were not examined, and the timing of sampling was not matched between patients in sustained remission and those whose disease progressed. Public clonotypes were rare and either shrank or stayed stable during treatment, and the rise in clonality at ibrutinib response reflected expansion of private clonotypes. Clonality increased at ibrutinib response, stayed stable in sustained remission, and fell back toward baseline at progression. Baseline clonality exceeded that of age-matched healthy donors and correlated strongly with circulating CD8+ T-cell counts.

The CDR3, from cysteine to phenylalanine, totals 14 residues. The DNA shown is the 42-base CDR3, in frame from base 1. V and J lose 8 bases and 3 bases, and a span of 16 bases separates them. According to the germline V gene, CDR1 reads SNHLY and CDR2 reads FYNNEI. The goal of deep resolution MiSeq sequencing was a depth between 1 in 1 million and 1 in 200,000 T cells, and coverage averaged 10x per clonotype. TCR beta libraries were generated with the immunoSEQ hsTCRB Kit. Processing in the source paper ran as follows. The data were analyzed with ImmunoSEQ Analyzer and ImmunoSEQ Data Assistant, and V, D and J gene assignments followed IMGT definitions. Clonality, which ranges from 0 to 1, was calculated by subtracting the normalized Shannon entropy of productive rearrangement frequencies from one. Public clonotype analysis was restricted to overrepresented clonotypes comprising at least 0.05% of each patient's repertoire. Fewer than 15 age-matched healthy donor repertoires from immuneACCESS served as clonality controls. TCRdb's version of the immuneACCESS table is confined to in-frame rearrangements and falls short of the full clone set. An unresolved V gene accounts for under half of the shortfall where checked; the remainder is of unknown origin. The V and J calls and the clone size are those of that table, but D and trimming were determined from the DNA. Recorded for this sample are 250,000 to 350,000 clones; roughly 76% of them occurred a single time. The top ten hold 5.6% of the sample.

The sample's time point label, decoded: progressive disease on ibrutinib. For TCR beta library preparation, roughly 2 micrograms of genomic DNA were isolated from cryopreserved PBMCs. High-throughput TCR beta sequencing was performed on longitudinal blood samples from CLL patients receiving ibrutinib monotherapy. The patients took part in an open-label, single-center phase 2 trial of ibrutinib monotherapy. The TCR comes from a human donor with chronic lymphocytic leukemia. The source material was PBMCs, sampled at disease progression, from a patient treated with ibrutinib. The sequence is built from TRBV2 and TRBJ1-2; matching of 5 bases hints at TRBD1 as the D gene. The CDR3 in this case is CASVPERGYYGYTF. The DNA is as follows: TGTGCCAGCGTACCGGAACGGGGCTACTATGGCTACACCTTC. With the portions outside the CDR3 filled from the reference TRBV2 and TRBJ1-2 genes, the complete variable region becomes EPEVTQTPSHQVTQMGQEVILRCVPISNHLYFYWYRQILGQKVEFLVSFYNNEISEKSEIFDDQFSVERPDGSNFTLKIRSTKLEDSAMYFCASVPERGYYGYTFGSGTRLTVV.